This T cell receptor (beta chain) comes out of a study of response to subunit inactivated influenza vaccine (dated by TCRdb to about 2018). Notes on the research overall: To follow how T cells responded to a trivalent subunit inactivated influenza vaccine, the researchers relied on deep quantitative profiling of the T cell receptor repertoire. The research as a whole found: The authors suggested that each seasonal influenza vaccination may recruit only a limited number of new T cells.

The library was generated by RT-PCR. Sequencer: Illumina HiSeq 2500. Using fastp at Q25 and MiXCR, TCRdb reprocessed the public reads and kept productive beta chains. Identical CDR3 proteins give one entry, which carries the most common genes and DNA. The sample table holds some 540,000 distinct CDR3 sequences, of which under 30% were seen once. The leading ten clones occupy approximately 2.9% of the sample. Looking up the germline V gene (reference sequence) yields CDR1 LGHDT and CDR2 YNNKEL. V lost 3 bases and J lost 1 base, and the count of bases not matched to a germline gene is 7. From its cysteine to its phenylalanine, the CDR3 spans 16 amino acids. The CDR3 DNA has 48 bases and is translated from base 1. In the case of this clonotype: This clone's antigen is unknown. Base qualities were left out, and no much larger clone turns up one base away.

Another study also made use of these data, one on T cells expressing NK-cell markers. Drawing on the second study: TCR beta cDNA libraries were prepared using 5'RACE template switching, which introduced a universal primer site and unique molecular identifiers. Three sorted T-cell subsets (CD3+CD56+NKG2C+, CD3+CD56+NKG2C- and CD3+CD56-NKG2C+) from several donors had their TCR beta-chain repertoires profiled. Most of the eight sequenced donors were HCMV-seropositive and one was HCMV-seronegative. In several experiments an anti-gammadeltaTCR antibody was added to restrict sorting to alphabetaTCR-expressing T cells. For five or six donors, the dominant CD3+CD56+NKG2C+ clonotypes were among the top 10 CD8+ clonotypes and accounted for 1.0-7.0% of CD8+ T cells. Those dominant clonotypes were again the most abundant among CD3+CD56-NKG2C+ cells in a few donors, at about 25-60.1%. Whether the expanded NKG2C-expressing T cell clones were specific for HCMV antigens remained unclear. The study sequenced eight donors, all healthy volunteers chosen at random: three men and five women. HCMV serostatus was determined by detecting HCMV-specific IgG in serum with a commercial ELISA kit. Peripheral blood mononuclear cells were isolated from blood by Ficoll density gradient centrifugation. Magnetic immunoseparation with Miltenyi isolation kits was used to isolate CD4+ and CD8+ T cells from PBMC. Synthesis of cDNA was primed from the TCR beta constant segment and was followed by two consecutive PCR amplification steps. The libraries were sequenced on Illumina HiSeq 2000/2500, MiSeq or NextSeq, producing 2 x 150 bp reads. MIGEC was used to demultiplex reads and group the reads by UMI, and MiTCR was used to assemble and quantify clonotypes. To remove erroneous sequences, TCR cDNA sequences were retained only when supported by two or more reads. The tcR package was used for downstream repertoire analysis, and clonotypes were matched across fractions by CDR3 nucleotide sequence plus V segment. VDJmatch was used to annotate antigen specificity against VDJdb, with one amino acid substitution allowed in CDR3.

The TCR comes from a man aged 45-65 years who received an inactivated influenza vaccine. Donor details come from another sample of the same person, matched by shared clones. The receptor chain draws on TRBV3-1 and TRBJ2-7; 9 bases in the junction line up with TRBD2. This sample comprised CD4+ T cells sorted from PBMCs, obtained 11 to 12 days after vaccination. DNA sequence: TGTGCCAGCAGCCATATTAGCGGGGGCCTTTCCTACGAGCAGTACTTC. Translation gives CASSHISGGLSYEQYF.